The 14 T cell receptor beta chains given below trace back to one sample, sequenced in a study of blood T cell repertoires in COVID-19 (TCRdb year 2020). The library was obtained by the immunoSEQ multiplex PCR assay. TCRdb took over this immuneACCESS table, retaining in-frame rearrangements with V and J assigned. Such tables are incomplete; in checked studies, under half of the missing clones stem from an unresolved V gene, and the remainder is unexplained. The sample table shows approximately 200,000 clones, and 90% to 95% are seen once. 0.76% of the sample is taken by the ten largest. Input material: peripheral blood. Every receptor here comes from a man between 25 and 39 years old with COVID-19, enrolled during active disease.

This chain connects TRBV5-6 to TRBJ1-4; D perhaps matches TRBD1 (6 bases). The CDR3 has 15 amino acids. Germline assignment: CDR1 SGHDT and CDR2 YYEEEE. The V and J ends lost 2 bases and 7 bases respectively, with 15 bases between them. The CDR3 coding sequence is TGTGCCAGCAGCTTAGGGACACGGGTTGGTGAAAAACTGTTTTTT. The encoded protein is CASSLGTRVGEKLFF.

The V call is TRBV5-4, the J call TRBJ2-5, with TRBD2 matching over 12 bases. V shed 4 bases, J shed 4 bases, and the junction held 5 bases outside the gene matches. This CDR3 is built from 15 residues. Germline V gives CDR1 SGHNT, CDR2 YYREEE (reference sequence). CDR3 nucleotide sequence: TGTGCCAGCAGCACTAGCGGGGGGCGTGTAGAGACCCAGTACTTC. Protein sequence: CASSTSGGRVETQYF.

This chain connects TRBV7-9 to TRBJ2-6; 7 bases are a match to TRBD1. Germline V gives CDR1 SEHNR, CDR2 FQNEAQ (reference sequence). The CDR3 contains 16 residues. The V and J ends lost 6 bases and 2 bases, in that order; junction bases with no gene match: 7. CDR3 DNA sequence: TGTGCCAGCAGGGGGCAGGGGGTGACTGGGGCCAACGTCCTGACTTTC. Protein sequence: CASRGQGVTGANVLTF. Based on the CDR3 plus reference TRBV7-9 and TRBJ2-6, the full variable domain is DTGVSQNPRHKITKRGQNVTFRCDPISEHNRLYWYRQTLGQGPEFLTYFQNEAQLEKSRLLSDRFSAERPKGSFSTLEIQRTEQGDSAMYLCASRGQGVTGANVLTFGAGSRLTVL.

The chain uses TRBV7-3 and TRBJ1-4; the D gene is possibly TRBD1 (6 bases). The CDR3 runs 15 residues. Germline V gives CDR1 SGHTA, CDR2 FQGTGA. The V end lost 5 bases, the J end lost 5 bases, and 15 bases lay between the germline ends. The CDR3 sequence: CASSVPQGGNEKLFF. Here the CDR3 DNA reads TGTGCCAGCAGCGTTCCACAGGGTGGGAATGAAAAACTGTTTTTT. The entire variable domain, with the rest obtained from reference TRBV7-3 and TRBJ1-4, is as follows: GAGVSQTPSNKVTEKGKYVELRCDPISGHTALYWYRQSLGQGPEFLIYFQGTGAADDSGLPNDRFFAVRPEGSVSTLKIQRTERGDSAVYLCASSVPQGGNEKLFFGSGTQLSVL.

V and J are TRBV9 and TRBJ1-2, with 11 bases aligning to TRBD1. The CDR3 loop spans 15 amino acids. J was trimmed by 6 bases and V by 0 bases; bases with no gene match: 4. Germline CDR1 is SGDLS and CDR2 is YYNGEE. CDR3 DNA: TGTGCCAGCAGCGTAGGAAGGACAGGGGGCGATGGCTACACCTTC. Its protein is CASSVGRTGGDGYTF.

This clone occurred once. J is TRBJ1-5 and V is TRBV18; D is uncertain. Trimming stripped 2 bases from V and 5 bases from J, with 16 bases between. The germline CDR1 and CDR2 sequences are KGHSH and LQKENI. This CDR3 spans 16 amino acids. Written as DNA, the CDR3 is TGTGCCAGCTCACCAGAGGCGGCCGCCCGCCATCAGCCCCAGCATTTT. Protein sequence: CASSPEAAARHQPQHF.

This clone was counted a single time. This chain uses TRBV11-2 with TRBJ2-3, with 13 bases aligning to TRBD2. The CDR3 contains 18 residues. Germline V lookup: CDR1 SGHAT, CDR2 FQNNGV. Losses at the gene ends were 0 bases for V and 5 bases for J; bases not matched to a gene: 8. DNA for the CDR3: TGTGCCAGCAGCTTAGATTGGAGGACTAGCGGGGGTCGAGATACGCAGTATTTT. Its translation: CASSLDWRTSGGRDTQYF.

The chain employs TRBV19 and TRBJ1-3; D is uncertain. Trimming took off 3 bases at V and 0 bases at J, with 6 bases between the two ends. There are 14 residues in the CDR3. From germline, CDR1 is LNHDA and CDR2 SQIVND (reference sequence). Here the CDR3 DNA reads TGTGCCAGTAGTATGGTCGGCTCTGGAAACACCATATATTTT. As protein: CASSMVGSGNTIYF.

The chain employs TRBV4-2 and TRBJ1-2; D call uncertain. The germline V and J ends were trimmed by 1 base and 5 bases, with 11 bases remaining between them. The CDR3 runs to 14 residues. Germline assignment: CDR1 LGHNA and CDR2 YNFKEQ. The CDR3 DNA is TGTGCCAGCAGCCAAGTTACGACGGGGTATGGCTACACCTTC. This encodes CASSQVTTGYGYTF.

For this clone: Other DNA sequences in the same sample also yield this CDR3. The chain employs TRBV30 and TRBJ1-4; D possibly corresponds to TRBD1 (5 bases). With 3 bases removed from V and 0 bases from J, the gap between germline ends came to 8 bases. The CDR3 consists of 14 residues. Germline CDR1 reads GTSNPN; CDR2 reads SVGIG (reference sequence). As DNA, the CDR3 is TGTGCCTGGAGCCGGGGGGCAACTAATGAAAAACTGTTTTTT. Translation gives CAWSRGATNEKLFF.

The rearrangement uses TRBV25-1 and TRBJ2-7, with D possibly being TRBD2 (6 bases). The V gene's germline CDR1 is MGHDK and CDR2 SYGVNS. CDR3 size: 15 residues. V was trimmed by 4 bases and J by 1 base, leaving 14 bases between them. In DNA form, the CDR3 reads TGTGCCAGCAGTGTGATGGCGGGGCTTTCCTACGAGCAGTACTTC. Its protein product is CASSVMAGLSYEQYF.

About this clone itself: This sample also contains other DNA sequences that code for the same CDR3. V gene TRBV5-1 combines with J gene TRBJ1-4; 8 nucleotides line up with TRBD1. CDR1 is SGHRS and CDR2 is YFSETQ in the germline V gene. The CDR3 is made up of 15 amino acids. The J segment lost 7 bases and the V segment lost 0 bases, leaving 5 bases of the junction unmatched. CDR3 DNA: TGCGCCAGCAGCTTGGCCGGACAGGGCGGTGAAAAACTGTTTTTT. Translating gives CASSLAGQGGEKLFF.

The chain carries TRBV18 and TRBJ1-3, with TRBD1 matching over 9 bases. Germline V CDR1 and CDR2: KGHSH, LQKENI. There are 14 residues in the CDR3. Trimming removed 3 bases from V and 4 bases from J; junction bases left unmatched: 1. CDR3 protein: CASSPGQGGNTIYF. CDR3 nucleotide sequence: TGTGCCAGCTCACCGGGACAGGGAGGAAACACCATATATTTT.

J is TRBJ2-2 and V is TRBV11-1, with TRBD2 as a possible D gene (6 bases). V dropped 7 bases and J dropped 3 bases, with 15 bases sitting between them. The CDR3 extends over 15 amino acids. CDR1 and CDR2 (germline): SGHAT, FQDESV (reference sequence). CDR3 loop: CASTPSGPYTGELFF. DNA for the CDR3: TGTGCCAGCACCCCCAGCGGGCCTTACACCGGGGAGCTGTTTTTT.